This TCR beta chain originates from a study of cytomegalovirus exposure and HLA in healthy donors. Study outcomes and limitations: First-cohort TCR clusters were later found to tend to co-occur in the 120 validation repertoires.

The CDR3 spans 14 residues. Trimming stripped 3 bases from V and 4 bases from J, with 13 bases between. Germline assignment: CDR1 MNHEY and CDR2 SMNVEV (reference sequence). TCRdb's copy holds only in-frame clones and misses some; the assay was immunoSEQ multiplex PCR. The sample holds approximately 82,000 clones, 85% to 95% seen once. Regarding this clone: Its antigen remains unknown.

The sample taken for sequencing was PBMCs. The rearrangement joins TRBV27 to TRBJ2-7, with TRBD1 as a possible D gene (5 bases). The receptor comes from a man aged 18 to 29 in good health and CMV-seronegative. The CDR3 sequence is CASSFIGASYEQYF. In DNA form, the CDR3 reads TGTGCCAGCAGTTTTATAGGGGCGAGTTACGAGCAGTACTTC.